Listed here are 2 T cell receptor beta chains from one sample, sequenced in a study of T cell responses to AZD1222 COVID-19 vaccine. Data came from immunoSEQ multiplex PCR; TCRdb stores just in-frame clones and leaves some out. The table includes some 150,000 clones, about 87% detected once. The sequences come from peripheral blood, collected on day 0 of MenACWY control vaccination. These receptors were taken from an adult in good health.

The chain recombines TRBV5-1 with TRBJ1-1, with a tentative D call TRBD1 (6 bases). V lost 4 bases, J lost 1 base, and 14 bases lay in between. The CDR3 loop spans 15 amino acids. Germline V gene sequence: CDR1 SGHRS, CDR2 YFSETQ. CDR3 in amino acids: CASSDGTTRNTEAFF. Written as DNA, the CDR3 is TGCGCCAGCAGCGACGGGACAACTAGGAACACTGAAGCTTTCTTT.

CDR3 residues: CASGGNTEAFF. In DNA, the CDR3 is TGTGCCAGCGGAGGGAACACTGAAGCTTTCTTT. The chain has TRBV6-5 and TRBJ1-1; D is ambiguous. Deletions cut 8 bases from V and 1 base from J, with 5 bases between. CDR3 length: 11 residues. Germline V lookup: CDR1 MNHEY, CDR2 SVGAGI.